The 14 T cell receptor beta chains listed next were all sequenced from one sample in a study of T cell repertoires in cytomegalovirus infection. One entry per CDR3 protein, called by TCRdb with MiXCR from the reads. The sample records about 260,000 distinct CDR3 sequences, approximately 13% being singletons. The sample was PBMCs. These receptors all come from a human donor in good health (CMV status not recorded). Some clones in this sample may be carry-over from other donors' samples.

This clonotype was detected ten times or more. The CDR3 reads CASSWDTNTEAFF. The CDR3 DNA reads as TGTGCCAGCAGCTGGGACACGAACACTGAAGCTTTCTTT. The chain combines TRBV7-9 with TRBJ1-1, with D tentatively TRBD1 (6 bases). The CDR3 contains 13 residues. Germline loops: CDR1 SEHNR, CDR2 FQNEAQ (reference sequence). The V and J ends lost 4 bases and 1 base respectively, with 7 bases between them.

The chain recombines TRBV7-2 with TRBJ1-5, with D perhaps TRBD1 (5 bases). Germline lookup yields CDR1 SGHTA and CDR2 FQGNSA. The CDR3 consists of 15 residues. V was shortened by 8 bases and J by 0 bases, with 14 bases between the two germline ends. The CDR3 region has the DNA TGTGCCAGCTCACGGGGGGACGTTAGCAATCAGCCCCAGCATTTT. Encoded protein: CASSRGDVSNQPQHF.

This sequence joins TRBV23-1 and TRBJ2-1; 10 bases match TRBD2. TRBV23-1 is placed among ORFs of uncertain function. The CDR3 consists of 16 residues. J gave up 5 bases and V 7 bases, and 11 bases lay outside the gene matches. The CDR3 loop is CASTPKGLAQNNEQFF. As DNA, the CDR3 is TGCGCCAGCACCCCTAAGGGACTAGCGCAAAACAATGAGCAGTTCTTC.

This clonotype was seen only a few times. The V gene is TRBV7-9, the J gene TRBJ1-3, with 8 bases fitting TRBD1. CDR1 SEHNR and CDR2 FQNEAQ come from the germline V gene (reference sequence). The CDR3 length is 13 residues. With V trimmed by 5 bases and J by 7 bases, 4 bases remained unmatched. The CDR3 DNA reads TGTGCCAGCAGCCAAACAGGGGGGAACACCATATATTTT. It translates to CASSQTGGNTIYF.

This clonotype was seen repeatedly, ten times or more. The gene calls are TRBV6-5 and TRBJ2-7; D may be TRBD1 or TRBD2 (7 bases each). Per germline, CDR1 MNHEY and CDR2 SVGAGI. Trimming took off 2 bases at V and 7 bases at J, with 21 bases between the two ends. The CDR3 loop spans 16 amino acids. The chain's CDR3 is CASSYGVTGSGEEQYF. Written as DNA, the CDR3 is TGTGCCAGCAGTTACGGGGTGACAGGGAGCGGGGAGGAGCAGTACTTC.

This clonotype was counted ten times or more. The chain links TRBV14 to TRBJ1-2, with TRBD1 matching 8 bases. Germline CDR1 SGHDN, CDR2 FVKESK. With 0 bases clipped from V and 4 bases from J, the junction kept 7 bases outside the gene matches. This CDR3 has 16 amino acids. CDR3 nucleotide sequence: TGTGCCAGCAGCCAAGATCGGGCAGGGGGCAGCTATGGCTACACCTTC. It codes for CASSQDRAGGSYGYTF.

This clonotype occurred a few times. This chain links TRBV7-2 with TRBJ1-4; D gene uncertain. There are 17 residues in the CDR3. Trimming shortened V by 1 base and J by 6 bases, and 18 bases separated the two germline ends. Germline CDR1 is SGHTA and CDR2 is FQGNSA. The CDR3 sequence is CASSLGPRRSADEKLFF. As DNA, the CDR3 is TGTGCCAGCAGCTTAGGCCCCCGGCGATCTGCTGATGAAAAACTGTTTTTT.

V and J are TRBV5-4 and TRBJ2-3; D is unclear. This CDR3 has 14 amino acids. Germline assignment: CDR1 SGHNT and CDR2 YYREEE (reference sequence). Trimming removed 6 bases at V and 2 bases at J, with 13 bases between. CDR3 protein: CASTSFLDTDTQYF. DNA for the CDR3: TGTGCCAGCACCTCTTTCCTGGACACAGATACGCAGTATTTT.

This clonotype was observed a handful of times. The V gene is TRBV25-1, the J gene TRBJ2-7; 7 bases match TRBD2. The germline V gene has CDR1 MGHDK and CDR2 SYGVNS. The CDR3 runs 15 residues. Trimming took 5 bases from V and 2 from J; bases not matched to a gene: 9. CDR3 protein: CASSFSGTTPYEQYF. Here the CDR3 DNA reads TGTGCCAGCAGTTTCTCCGGGACTACCCCCTACGAGCAGTACTTC.

This clonotype showed up just a few times. CDR3 sequence reads: CSARAWELSDTQYF. CDR3 DNA: TGCAGTGCTAGAGCGTGGGAATTGTCAGATACGCAGTATTTT. The rearrangement links TRBV20-1 to TRBJ2-3; D gene uncertain. This CDR3 contains 14 residues. The germline V gene has CDR1 DFQATT and CDR2 SNEGSKA (reference sequence). Trimming shortened V by 1 base and J by 4 bases, and 12 bases separated the two germline ends.

This clonotype was detected ten times or more. The chain is built from TRBV7-6 and TRBJ1-4; D not certain. V lost 1 base to trimming and J lost 6 bases, with 15 bases between them. Germline assignment: CDR1 SGHVS and CDR2 FNYEAQ. This CDR3 region has 16 residues. CDR3 coding DNA: TGTGCCAGCAGCTTAGTCATTCGATTGGAGGATGAAAAACTGTTTTTT. It encodes CASSLVIRLEDEKLFF.

J is TRBJ1-1 and V is TRBV6-5, with 8 bases that match TRBD1. Germline CDR1 reads MNHEY; CDR2 reads SVGAGI. CDR3 length: 13 residues. J lost 0 bases, V lost 6 bases, and 0 bases had no gene match. The CDR3 here is CASRQGVNTEAFF. CDR3 nucleotide sequence: TGTGCCAGCAGACAGGGGGTGAACACTGAAGCTTTCTTT.

Of note for this clonotype: Relative to the germline gene, one junction end is altered; a read error may explain this. V and J are TRBV5-5 and TRBJ2-2, with no clear D. Germline-derived CDR1 and CDR2 are SGHKS and YYEKEE (reference sequence). The CDR3 extends over 13 amino acids. The chain's CDR3 is CTSSLANTGELFF. In nucleotides, the CDR3 is TGTACCAGCAGCTTGGCCAACACCGGGGAGCTGTTTTTT.

Only a few counts were recorded for this clonotype. V is TRBV3-1 and J is TRBJ1-3, with 9 positions matching TRBD1. Germline V CDR1 and CDR2: LGHDT, YNNKEL (reference sequence). This CDR3 has 16 amino acids. V lost 6 bases, J lost 7 bases, and 13 bases stayed unmatched. The CDR3: CASSLGGQGFANTIYF. CDR3 DNA: TGTGCCAGCAGTCTAGGCGGACAGGGGTTTGCGAACACCATATATTTT.